A single T cell receptor (beta chain) is shown here with its context. The V segment lost 5 bases and the J segment 3 bases; nucleotides outside the gene matches: 8. The CDR3 spans 16 residues. Germline loops: CDR1 SGHTA, CDR2 FQGNSA. The time point here: pretreatment peripheral blood. This specimen comes from a study of PD-L1 blockade in urothelial cancer. The protocol was immunoSEQ multiplex PCR, while the TCRdb copy is restricted to in-frame clones and leaves out a portion. This sample has 40,000 to 60,000 clones, with about 86% found just once. This chain connects TRBV7-2 to TRBJ2-3, with 10 bases aligning to TRBD1. The receptor comes from a man between 65 and 85 years old with urothelial cancer. This specimen consisted of PBMCs, obtained around atezolizumab (anti-PD-L1) treatment. The CDR3 DNA reads TGTGCCAGCAGCCACCCCGGGACAGGGGTTACAGATACGCAGTATTTT. It specifies CASSHPGTGVTDTQYF.